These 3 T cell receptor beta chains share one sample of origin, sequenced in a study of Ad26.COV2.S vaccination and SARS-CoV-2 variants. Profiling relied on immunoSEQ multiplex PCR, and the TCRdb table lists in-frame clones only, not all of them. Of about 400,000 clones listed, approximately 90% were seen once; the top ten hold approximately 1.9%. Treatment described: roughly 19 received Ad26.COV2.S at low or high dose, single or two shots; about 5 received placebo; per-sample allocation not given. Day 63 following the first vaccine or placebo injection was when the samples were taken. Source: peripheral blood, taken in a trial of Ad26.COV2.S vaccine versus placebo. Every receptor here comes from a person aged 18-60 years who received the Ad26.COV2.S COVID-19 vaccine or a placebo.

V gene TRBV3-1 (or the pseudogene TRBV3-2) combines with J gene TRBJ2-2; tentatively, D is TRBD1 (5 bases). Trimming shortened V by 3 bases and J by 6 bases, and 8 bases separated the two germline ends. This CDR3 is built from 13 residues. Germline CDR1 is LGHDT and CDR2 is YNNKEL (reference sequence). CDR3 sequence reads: CASSHKGAGELFF. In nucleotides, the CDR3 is TGTGCCAGCAGCCATAAAGGGGCCGGGGAGCTGTTTTTT.

Here the CDR3 reads CASSQGQGKLFF. CDR3 DNA: TGTGCCAGCAGCCAAGGACAGGGAAAACTGTTTTTT. The chain links TRBV3-1 (or the pseudogene TRBV3-2) to TRBJ1-4; TRBD1 matches at 7 bases. The CDR3 contains 12 residues. Germline V gene lookup returns CDR1 LGHDT and CDR2 YNNKEL (reference sequence). V lost 1 base, J lost 10 bases, and 0 bases stayed unmatched.

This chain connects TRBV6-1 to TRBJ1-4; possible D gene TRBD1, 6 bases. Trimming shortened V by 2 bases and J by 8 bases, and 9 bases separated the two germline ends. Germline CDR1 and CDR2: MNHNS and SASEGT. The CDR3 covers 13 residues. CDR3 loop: CASSERGREKLFF. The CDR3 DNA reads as TGTGCCAGCAGTGAACGGGGGCGAGAAAAACTGTTTTTT.